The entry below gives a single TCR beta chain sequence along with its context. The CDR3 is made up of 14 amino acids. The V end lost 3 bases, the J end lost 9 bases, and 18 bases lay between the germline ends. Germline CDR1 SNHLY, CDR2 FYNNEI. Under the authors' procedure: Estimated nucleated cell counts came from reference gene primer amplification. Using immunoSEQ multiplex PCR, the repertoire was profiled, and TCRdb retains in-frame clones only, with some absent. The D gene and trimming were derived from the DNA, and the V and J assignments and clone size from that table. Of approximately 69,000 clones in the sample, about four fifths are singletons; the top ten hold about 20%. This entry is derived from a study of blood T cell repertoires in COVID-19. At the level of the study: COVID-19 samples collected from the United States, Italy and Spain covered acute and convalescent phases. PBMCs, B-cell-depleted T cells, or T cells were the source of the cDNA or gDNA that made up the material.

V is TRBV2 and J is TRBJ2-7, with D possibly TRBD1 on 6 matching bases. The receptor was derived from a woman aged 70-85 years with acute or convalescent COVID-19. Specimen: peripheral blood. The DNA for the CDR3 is TGTGCCAGCAGTGAGGCCGGGACACTCACGGGGCAGTACTTC. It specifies CASSEAGTLTGQYF.